Below, 2 T cell receptor beta chains from the same sample are listed, as sequenced in a study of cytotoxic CD8 clonotypes in ibrutinib-treated CLL. Repertoires were generated with immunoSEQ multiplex PCR, while TCRdb's copy carries only in-frame clones and drops some. Of 160,000 or so clones listed, around nine tenths are singletons. This material consisted of PBMCs, taken at disease progression, from a patient treated with ibrutinib. The receptors here all came from a human donor with chronic lymphocytic leukemia.

The chain carries TRBV30 and TRBJ1-2, with a weak D call TRBD1 (6 bases). The CDR3 totals 15 residues. Deletions cut 1 base from V and 7 bases from J, with 19 bases between. Germline values: CDR1 GTSNPN, CDR2 SVGIG (reference sequence). CDR3 residues: CAWSGGNQGTFGYTF. The CDR3 region has the DNA TGTGCCTGGAGTGGGGGGAACCAAGGGACATTTGGCTACACCTTC.

This clone was picked up a small number of times. This chain connects TRBV4-1 to TRBJ1-2, with D possibly TRBD1 on 5 matching bases. The CDR3 extends over 14 amino acids. V lost 0 bases and J 7 bases, leaving 12 bases between the germline ends. CDR1 is MGHRA, CDR2 YSYEKL, per germline. The CDR3 DNA reads as TGCGCCAGCAGCCAAGATCCAGGGTTAAGTGGCTACACCTTC. It specifies CASSQDPGLSGYTF.